A single sample is the source of the 12 T cell receptor beta chains below, sequenced in a study of shared clonotypes between healthy human individuals. The method was immunoSEQ multiplex PCR; TCRdb's version includes in-frame clones alone and lacks a portion of them. This sample has about 2.4 million clones; 80% to 95% occur once, and the top ten carry 0.36%. Source material: naive CD4+ T cells from PBMCs. The subset is: CD45RA+ positively selected. The receptors stem from a man between 18 and 35 years old in good health. Some clones in this sample may be carry-over from other donors' samples.

The genes are TRBV19 and TRBJ2-1; D is unclear. The CDR3 consists of 14 residues. The germline gives CDR1 LNHDA, CDR2 SQIVND (reference sequence). V lost 1 base and J 8 bases, leaving 12 bases between the germline ends. CDR3 nucleotide sequence: TGTGCCAGTAGTATAGCGGGTTCCTTCCATGAGCAGTTCTTC. Its protein is CASSIAGSFHEQFF.

J is TRBJ2-5 and V is TRBV7-9; no clear D. The length of the CDR3 is 16 residues. Germline V gene data show CDR1 as SEHNR and CDR2 as FQNEAQ (reference sequence). V lost 7 bases and J 4 bases, leaving 22 bases between the germline ends. The CDR3 sequence: CASTSRIAPPGETQYF. As DNA, the CDR3 is TGTGCCAGCACCTCCCGAATAGCCCCACCGGGAGAGACCCAGTACTTC.

Here the CDR3 reads CASRVLSWGGYTF. The CDR3 nucleotides are TGTGCCAGCAGGGTACTAAGTTGGGGAGGCTACACCTTC. V usage is TRBV6-1 and J usage is TRBJ1-2; no reliable D call. Germline-derived CDR1 and CDR2 are MNHNS and SASEGT. V was cut by 6 bases and J by 8 bases, with 16 bases left in between. The CDR3 runs to 13 residues.

This clone has just a few counts. The CDR3 DNA follows: TGCAGCAGCCGGGCGCGCTTGAACACTGAAGCTTTCTTT. Encoded protein: CSSRARLNTEAFF. The chain links TRBV29-1 to TRBJ1-1, with D unclear. Germline assignment: CDR1 SQVTM and CDR2 ANQGSEA. The V gene lost 8 bases and the J gene lost 0 bases, with 13 bases spanning the gap. The length of the CDR3 is 13 residues.

For this clone: Within the sample, other DNA sequences also encode this same CDR3. This chain connects TRBV5-1 to TRBJ2-1; D may correspond to TRBD1 or TRBD2 (5 bases each). CDR1 is SGHRS and CDR2 is YFSETQ in the germline V gene. This CDR3 is built from 14 residues. The V gene lost 0 bases and the J gene lost 10 bases, with 14 bases spanning the gap. CDR3 region: CASSLAGPPNEQFF. The CDR3 region has the DNA TGCGCCAGCAGCTTGGCGGGACCCCCAAACGAGCAGTTCTTC.

DNA of the CDR3: TGCGCCAGCAGCCAGCTCGGGCAGTCCAAGGGCGGCTACACCTTC. Amino acid sequence: CASSQLGQSKGGYTF. This rearrangement joins TRBV4-1 to TRBJ1-2; no clear D. The germline V and J ends were trimmed by 3 bases and 8 bases, with 19 bases remaining between them. CDR1 and CDR2 (germline): MGHRA, YSYEKL. This CDR3 has 15 residues.

This rearrangement joins TRBV5-1 to TRBJ2-3; 9 bases agree with TRBD2. V shed 4 bases, J shed 0 bases, and the junction held 9 bases outside the gene matches. From germline, CDR1 is SGHRS and CDR2 YFSETQ. The CDR3 is made up of 17 amino acids. The CDR3 is CASSPTGREGSTDTQYF. In DNA form, the CDR3 reads TGCGCCAGCAGCCCCACGGGGCGGGAGGGGAGCACAGATACGCAGTATTTT.

The chain has TRBV7-9 and TRBJ1-1, with a possible D match to TRBD1 (5 bases). Trimming shortened V by 0 bases and J by 6 bases, and 8 bases separated the two germline ends. CDR1 SEHNR and CDR2 FQNEAQ come from the germline V gene (reference sequence). The CDR3 runs to 13 residues. CDR3 in amino acids: CASSLAGVPEAFF. CDR3 bases: TGTGCCAGCAGCTTAGCAGGGGTCCCTGAAGCTTTCTTT.

CDR3 DNA: TGTGCCAGTAGTATACGGCTAGCGGACTACAATGAGCAGTTCTTC. Translation: CASSIRLADYNEQFF. This chain uses TRBV19 with TRBJ2-1; TRBD2 aligns across 7 bases. From germline, CDR1 is LNHDA and CDR2 SQIVND (reference sequence). J was trimmed by 3 bases and V by 2 bases; bases with no gene match: 4. CDR3 length equals 15 residues. The complete variable domain, with remaining parts taken from reference TRBV19 and TRBJ2-1, reads DGGITQSPKYLFRKEGQNVTLSCEQNLNHDAMYWYRQDPGQGLRLIYYSQIVNDFQKGDIAEGYSVSREKKESFPLTVTSAQKNPTAFYLCASSIRLADYNEQFFGPGTRLTVL.

The rearrangement joins TRBV4-2 to TRBJ1-2; TRBD1 aligns across 7 bases. The CDR3 spans 15 residues. Trimming at V came to 2 bases and at J to 2 bases, leaving 5 bases not matched to a gene. CDR1 is LGHNA and CDR2 is YNFKEQ in the germline V gene. CDR3 sequence: CASSQLQGINYGYTF. Written as DNA, the CDR3 is TGTGCCAGCAGCCAATTACAGGGGATAAACTATGGCTACACCTTC.

This chain joins TRBV18 and TRBJ1-3; TRBD1 might be the D (6 bases). Germline values: CDR1 KGHSH, CDR2 LQKENI. The CDR3 sequence is 15 residues long. The V end was cut by 6 bases, the J end by 0 bases, with 12 bases between. In DNA, the CDR3 is TGTGCCAGCTCTCAAGGGGGAGTCTCTGGAAACACCATATATTTT. Translation: CASSQGGVSGNTIYF.

The CDR3 is CASSSGLAGSLKFF. The CDR3 DNA sequence: TGCGCCAGCAGCTCGGGACTAGCGGGCTCATTAAAGTTCTTC. V usage is TRBV5-1 and J usage is TRBJ2-1, with 12 bases aligning to TRBD2. The CDR3 totals 14 residues. The ends lost 3 bases at V and 14 bases at J; junction bases unmatched: 9. Germline V gene data show CDR1 as SGHRS and CDR2 as YFSETQ.